A single sample is the source of the 5 T cell receptor beta chains below, sequenced in a study of beta chain features in type 1 diabetes. Study results and limitations: Type 1 diabetes patients showed a moderate but significant shortening of TCRB CDR3s in all four CD4+ subsets.

cDNA synthesis used the whole RNA isolate, giving expressed TCRB sequences. The table came from immunoSEQ multiplex PCR; TCRdb's copy has only in-frame clones and leaves some out. Of 250,000 to 300,000 clones in the sample, approximately 24% were seen once. No cognate antigen is known for these TCRs. The sequenced sample was naive CD4+ T cells from blood. All receptors come from a young woman with type 1 diabetes.

The chain uses TRBV5-4 and TRBJ2-5, with D unresolved. The ends were cut back, 7 bases at V and 5 bases at J, with 18 bases in the middle. Per the germline V gene, CDR1 is SGHNT and CDR2 is YYREEE (reference sequence). The CDR3 runs 14 residues. The CDR3 sequence is CASRHLSGEETQYF. For the CDR3, the DNA is TGTGCCAGCCGACACCTATCCGGCGAGGAGACCCAGTACTTC.

This chain uses TRBV30 with TRBJ2-5; no clear D gene. The CDR3 consists of 13 residues. Germline assignment: CDR1 GTSNPN and CDR2 SVGIG (reference sequence). Trimming cost V 0 bases and J 4 bases, with 9 bases left between them. DNA of the CDR3: TGTGCCTGGAGTGTAGACCGAGGAGAGACCCAGTACTTC. This encodes CAWSVDRGETQYF.

The chain employs TRBV7-2 and TRBJ2-7, with 8 bases matching TRBD2. CDR1 and CDR2 from the germline V gene are SGHTA and FQGNSA. Germline trimming cut 0 bases from V and 7 bases from J; bases unmatched to any gene: 5. The CDR3 is 14 residues long. CDR3 DNA sequence: TGTGCCAGCAGCTTAGCGCGGGAGGTTGGGGAGCAGTACTTC. Translating it yields CASSLAREVGEQYF.

This chain joins TRBV4-1 and TRBJ2-2; TRBD2 matches at 16 bases. The CDR3 has 20 amino acids. Germline V CDR1 and CDR2: MGHRA, YSYEKL. The ends lost 1 base at V and 3 bases at J; junction bases unmatched: 8. The CDR3 DNA sequence: TGCGCCAGCAGCCAAGTGGGACTAGCGGGAGGGCCGGTGGACACCGGGGAGCTGTTTTTT. As protein: CASSQVGLAGGPVDTGELFF.

J is TRBJ2-1 and V is TRBV4-2, with D perhaps matching TRBD2 (6 bases). The CDR3 has 15 residues. Looked up from germline, CDR1 is LGHNA and CDR2 is YNFKEQ. Trimming took 3 bases from V and 0 from J, leaving 9 bases between them. CDR3 DNA sequence: TGTGCCAGCAGCCAGTTAGCGGACTCCTACAATGAGCAGTTCTTC. Residues: CASSQLADSYNEQFF.